The rows below give T cell receptor beta chains drawn from one sample of a study of blood T cell repertoires in COVID-19. Assay: immunoSEQ multiplex PCR; the TCRdb copy retains only in-frame clones and omits some. The repertoire includes about 400,000 clones, roughly 90% of them detected once, and roughly 1.2% sits in the top ten. Sample: peripheral blood. These receptors were collected from a man between 40 and 49 years old with acute or convalescent COVID-19. CDR3s include the opening cysteine and the closing phenylalanine or tryptophan. Each record gives: CDR3 protein, CDR3 DNA, V gene, clone size, D gene, J gene. D genes are given only for firm matches. A row's size may be missing; if present it is once, few, many or a size class.

CASSSPYRGTGELFF | TGTGCCAGCAGTTCACCATACAGGGGCACCGGGGAGCTGTTTTTT | TRBV28 | NA | TRBD1 | TRBJ2-2
CASSSLAPSGANVLTF | TGTGCCAGCAGCAGCCTAGCCCCCTCTGGGGCCAACGTCCTGACTTTC | TRBV6-2/TRBV6-3 | once | NA | TRBJ2-6
CASSPLIGNTIYF | TGTGCCAGCAGTCCTCTAATTGGAAACACCATATATTTT | TRBV6-5 | NA | NA | TRBJ1-3
CASRSGFANTGELFF | TGTGCCAGCAGGTCAGGGTTCGCGAACACCGGGGAGCTGTTTTTT | TRBV6-5 | NA | NA | TRBJ2-2
CASSGQGIGEQYF | TGTGCCAGCAGCGGACAGGGAATTGGCGAGCAGTACTTC | TRBV2 | once | TRBD1 | TRBJ2-7
CASNRDSYEQYF | TGTGCCAGCAACCGGGACAGCTACGAGCAGTACTTC | TRBV2 | NA | TRBD1 | TRBJ2-7
CASSERTGGGTEAFF | TGTGCCAGCAGTGAGCGGACCGGGGGTGGGACTGAAGCTTTCTTT | TRBV2 | NA | NA | TRBJ1-1
CASFRSGTNTGELFF | TGTGCTTCGTTTCGATCCGGGACTAACACCGGGGAGCTGTTTTTT | TRBV7-9 | NA | NA | TRBJ2-2
CASSLMTGSGNTIYF | TGTGCCAGCAGCCTGATGACGGGCTCTGGAAACACCATATATTTT | TRBV3-1/TRBV3-2 | once | NA | TRBJ1-3
CASSPGQFQETQYF | TGTGCCAGCTCACCGGGGCAGTTCCAAGAGACCCAGTACTTC | TRBV18 | NA | NA | TRBJ2-5
CASSEGLAGMSTDTQYF | TGCGCCAGCAGTGAGGGACTAGCGGGCATGAGCACAGATACGCAGTATTTT | TRBV10-2 | once | TRBD2 | TRBJ2-3
CASSVGVGGFGTF | TGTGCCAGCAGCGTAGGCGTTGGAGGGTTCGGAACCTTC | TRBV9 | NA | NA | TRBJ1-2
CASSSSVGGGKAFF | TGTGCCAGCAGTTCCTCGGTCGGGGGGGGGAAAGCTTTCTTT | TRBV27 | NA | NA | TRBJ1-1
CASSQAPQNTDTQYF | TGTGCCAGCAGCCAAGCTCCCCAGAACACAGATACGCAGTATTTT | TRBV3-1/TRBV3-2 | NA | NA | TRBJ2-3
CASSFRDSSSYNYGYTF | TGTGCCAGCAGCTTTAGGGACAGCTCCTCGTACAACTATGGCTACACCTTC | TRBV5-7 | NA | TRBD1 | TRBJ1-2
CASRPGLAGGDEQFF | TGTGCCAGCAGACCGGGACTAGCGGGAGGGGATGAGCAGTTCTTC | TRBV6-6 | NA | TRBD2 | TRBJ2-1
CASNRLAGGSYNEQFF | TGTGCCAGCAACCGACTAGCGGGGGGGTCCTACAATGAGCAGTTCTTC | TRBV27 | NA | TRBD2 | TRBJ2-1
CASSVGSGGSEKLFF | TGTGCCAGCAGCGTAGGTTCTGGGGGCAGTGAAAAACTGTTTTTT | TRBV9 | NA | NA | TRBJ1-4
CAMSAGYNEKLFF | TGTGCCATGAGCGCAGGGTATAATGAAAAACTGTTTTTT | TRBV28 | NA | NA | TRBJ1-4
CASSLYALRGGGYTF | TGTGCCAGCAGTTTATACGCCCTCCGGGGGGGTGGCTACACCTTC | TRBV27 | NA | NA | TRBJ1-2
CASSQRTVNQPQHF | TGTGCCAGCAGCCAACGTACAGTCAATCAGCCCCAGCATTTT | TRBV3-1/TRBV3-2 | NA | NA | TRBJ1-5
CASSTGEQYF | TGTGCCAGCAGCACGGGAGAGCAGTACTTC | TRBV28 | few | NA | TRBJ2-7
CSGSGTGRTGELFF | TGCAGCGGATCCGGGACAGGGCGAACCGGGGAGCTGTTTTTT | TRBV29-1 | NA | TRBD1 | TRBJ2-2
CASSRIKGVNTEAFF | TGTGCCAGTAGCCGTATTAAAGGGGTGAACACTGAAGCTTTCTTT | TRBV19 | NA | NA | TRBJ1-1
CAWRTPGGGRGAFF | TGTGCCTGGAGAACCCCAGGGGGCGGGCGGGGAGCTTTCTTT | TRBV30 | NA | TRBD1 | TRBJ1-1
CASTPNSREGYTF | TGTGCCAGCACCCCTAATTCCCGGGAGGGCTACACCTTC | TRBV6-6 | NA | NA | TRBJ1-2
CASSGPTSVSYEQYF | TGTGCCAGCAGTGGCCCGACTAGCGTCTCCTACGAGCAGTACTTC | TRBV2 | NA | TRBD2 | TRBJ2-7
CASRGGTGAGYTF | TGTGCCAGCAGGGGGGGGACAGGGGCTGGCTACACCTTC | TRBV6-5 | once | TRBD1 | TRBJ1-2
CASSPRTIQETQYF | TGTGCCAGCAGCCCACGTACAATACAGGAGACCCAGTACTTC | TRBV11-2 | NA | NA | TRBJ2-5
CASSGENSPLHF | TGTGCCAGCTCAGGAGAGAATTCACCCCTCCACTTT | TRBV18 | NA | NA | TRBJ1-6
CASSSTRFTDTQYF | TGTGCCAGCAGTTCTACTAGGTTCACAGATACGCAGTATTTT | TRBV6-6 | NA | NA | TRBJ2-3
CASSFRGGQGILEQYF | TGTGCCAGCAGCTTTCGGGGGGGACAGGGGATCCTCGAGCAGTACTTC | TRBV7-2 | NA | TRBD1 | TRBJ2-7
CASSPPGGYGYTF | TGTGCCAGCAGCCCACCAGGGGGCTATGGCTACACCTTC | TRBV27 | NA | TRBD1 | TRBJ1-2
CASSLSGTNNEQFF | TGCGCCAGCAGCTTGTCCGGGACTAACAATGAGCAGTTCTTC | TRBV5-1 | NA | TRBD2 | TRBJ2-1
CASSAGRGRGNTEAFF | TGTGCCAGCAGTGCCGGCAGGGGGCGAGGGAACACTGAAGCTTTCTTT | TRBV6-1 | NA | TRBD1 | TRBJ1-1
CASTPASGVYEQYF | TGCGCCAGCACCCCAGCGTCGGGAGTCTACGAGCAGTACTTC | TRBV5-1 | NA | NA | TRBJ2-7
CASSHPGQGEAGELFF | TGTGCCAGCAGTCACCCTGGACAGGGAGAGGCCGGGGAGCTGTTTTTT | TRBV25-1 | NA | TRBD1 | TRBJ2-2
CASSVVPAGNTGELFF | TGTGCCAGCAGCGTAGTGCCAGCGGGGAACACCGGGGAGCTGTTTTTT | TRBV9 | NA | NA | TRBJ2-2
CASSEYGDNQPQHF | TGTGCCAGCAGTGAATACGGGGACAATCAGCCCCAGCATTTT | TRBV2 | NA | NA | TRBJ1-5
CASSPESSGNTIYF | TGTGCCAGCTCACCAGAGTCCTCTGGAAACACCATATATTTT | TRBV18 | few | NA | TRBJ1-3
CASSAPDRVPYNEQFF | TGTGCCAGCAGTGCACCTGACAGGGTCCCCTACAATGAGCAGTTCTTC | TRBV6-1 | NA | TRBD1 | TRBJ2-1
CASSSVLTGGRTGELFF | TGTGCCAGCAGCTCGGTCCTGACAGGGGGTCGAACCGGGGAGCTGTTTTTT | TRBV5-4 | NA | TRBD1 | TRBJ2-2
CATSRGTGGNYNSPLHF | TGTGCCACCAGCAGAGGGACAGGGGGGAACTATAATTCACCCCTCCACTTT | TRBV15 | once | TRBD1 | TRBJ1-6
CSVDDSVYNEQFF | TGCAGCGTTGATGACTCAGTTTACAATGAGCAGTTCTTC | TRBV29-1 | NA | NA | TRBJ2-1
CASSHRTSYHNEQFF | TGTGCCAGCAGCCACCGAACTAGTTATCACAATGAGCAGTTCTTC | TRBV3-1/TRBV3-2 | NA | NA | TRBJ2-1
CASGARDSNYGYTF | TGTGCTAGTGGGGCCCGGGACAGTAACTATGGCTACACCTTC | TRBV12-5 | NA | TRBD1 | TRBJ1-2
CASSDELAGDNEQFF | TGTGCCAGCAGTGACGAACTAGCGGGAGACAATGAGCAGTTCTTC | TRBV2 | NA | TRBD2 | TRBJ2-1
CASSLDAGQLYYGYTF | TGTGCCAGCAGTCTCGATGCGGGACAGTTATACTATGGCTACACCTTC | TRBV28 | NA | TRBD1 | TRBJ1-2
CAISDRMGALRSGNTIYF | TGTGCCATCAGTGATAGGATGGGGGCCTTACGCTCTGGAAACACCATATATTTT | TRBV10-3 | NA | NA | TRBJ1-3
CASSLQGQVNEKLFF | TGTGCCAGCAGTTTACAGGGACAGGTGAATGAAAAACTGTTTTTT | TRBV28 | NA | TRBD1 | TRBJ1-4
CASGLVDSAHLYGYTF | TGTGCTAGTGGTTTGGTAGACAGTGCACATCTGTATGGCTACACCTTC | TRBV12-5 | NA | NA | TRBJ1-2
CASSIVGGGPYEQYF | TGTGCCAGTAGTATAGTTGGCGGGGGCCCGTACGAGCAGTACTTC | TRBV19 | NA | NA | TRBJ2-7
CASSVARYYNEQFF | TGTGCCAGCAGCGTAGCTAGGTATTACAATGAGCAGTTCTTC | TRBV9 | NA | NA | TRBJ2-1
CASSLAGTLNTEAFF | TGTGCCAGCAGCTTAGCAGGAACCCTGAACACTGAAGCTTTCTTT | TRBV7-3 | NA | NA | TRBJ1-1
CASSTGGREQYF | TGTGCCAGCAGCACAGGGGGTCGCGAGCAGTACTTC | TRBV6-5 | NA | TRBD1 | TRBJ2-7
CASSNDDRDTQYF | TGTGCCAGCAGTAACGACGACAGAGATACGCAGTATTTT | TRBV2 | NA | NA | TRBJ2-3
CASSLILAGGFSTDTQYF | TGTGCCAGCAGCTTAATCCTAGCGGGAGGGTTTAGCACAGATACGCAGTATTTT | TRBV7-6 | NA | TRBD2 | TRBJ2-3